This TCR beta chain is drawn from a study of T cell repertoires in cytomegalovirus infection. About the research overall: Used in the study were CMV epitopes, some recently identified and HLA-C-restricted, others well-studied and HLA-B-restricted. Matching HLA type, along with CMV infection, was indicated by public TCR beta signatures. Broader study findings: Adding up the frequency of public TCR beta families identified people who carried CMV plus the relevant HLA. The study found HLA-C-restricted CMV-specific TCR beta clonotypes dominating the ex vivo response.

Germline V CDR1 and CDR2: MNHNY, SVGAGI (reference sequence). This CDR3 is 18 amino acids long. J was trimmed by 0 bases and V by 1 base; bases with no gene match: 8. TCRdb re-analysed the reads in MiXCR, keeping a single row per CDR3 protein. Here the sample spans roughly 110,000 distinct CDR3 sequences, 30% to 35% being singletons. Worth noting for this clonotype: Its antigen is undetermined.

The chain joins TRBV6-6 to TRBJ2-3; TRBD2 matches 9 bases. The TCR comes from a human donor in good health (CMV status not recorded). Some clones in this sample may be carry-over from other donors' samples. This specimen consisted of CD8+ T cells from cultured PBMCs, obtained from culture after CMV antigen stimulation. CDR3 sequence: CASSYFYPSGASTDTQYF. DNA for the CDR3: TGTGCCAGCAGTTACTTTTATCCTAGCGGGGCTAGCACAGATACGCAGTATTTT.